This T cell receptor (beta chain) emerged from a study of CD8 T cells in Susac syndrome. About the research overall: Each patient with Susac syndrome, at the time of blood draw, was therapy-naive, on corticosteroids, or on intravenous immunoglobulin alone.

In blood CD8+ and CD4+ T cells, TCR beta underwent sequencing. TEMRA cells were enriched by FACS, and CD4+ and CD8+ T cells were negatively isolated. The germline CDR1 and CDR2 sequences are LGHDT and YNNKEL (reference sequence). CDR3 length: 14 amino acids. Trimming cost V 1 base and J 6 bases, with 12 bases left between them. Reverse transcription used about 0.5 to 1 ug RNA and random hexamers. TCRdb reanalysed the immunoSEQ multiplex PCR reads using MiXCR and keeps one entry per CDR3 protein. The sample lists fewer than 200,000 distinct CDR3 sequences; roughly 90% were seen once. The V gene is TRBV3-1, the J gene TRBJ1-1, with a tentative D call TRBD1 (5 bases). The sequenced sample was CD4+ T cells from PBMCs. The receptor was isolated from a human donor with Susac syndrome. The CDR3 bases are TGTGCCAGCAGCCAAGTAGGTTCAGGGTCTGAAGCTTTCTTT. Residues: CASSQVGSGSEAFF.